The clone carrying this T cell receptor (beta chain) has a handful of counts. This entry is derived from a study of shared clonotypes between healthy human individuals. The assay was immunoSEQ multiplex PCR, and TCRdb's table has in-frame clones only and misses some. The data contain about 1.1 million clones, 78% of them singletons. The sequenced sample was memory CD4+ T cells from PBMCs. Described subset: CD45RA-negative fraction. The sequence came from a man aged 18 to 30 in good health. Some clones in this sample may be carry-over from other donors' samples.

CDR3 in amino acids: CASSLAHQETQYF. Here the CDR3 DNA reads TGTGCCAGCAGCTTGGCCCACCAAGAGACCCAGTACTTC. This chain joins TRBV11-2 and TRBJ2-5, with D unresolved. Germline CDR1 SGHAT, CDR2 FQNNGV. V lost 3 bases to trimming and J lost 0 bases, with 5 bases between them. CDR3 size: 13 residues. Looking up the rest from reference TRBV11-2 and TRBJ2-5 gives the full variable domain: EAGVAQSPRYKIIEKRQSVAFWCNPISGHATLYWYQQILGQGPKLLIQFQNNGVVDDSQLPKDRFSAERLKGVDSTLKIQPAKLEDSAVYLCASSLAHQETQYFGPGTRLLVL.